A single sample gave rise to the 9 T cell receptor beta chains below, sequenced in a study of T cell responses to AZD1222 COVID-19 vaccine (dated by TCRdb to 2020 to 2022). Explained via the paper, the time point label denotes: about 28 days (+/-7) after the second vaccine dose. Libraries were constructed by the immunoSEQ multiplex PCR assay. In its TCRdb copy, this immuneACCESS table keeps in-frame sequences only and misses some clones. Where compared with another copy, unresolved V genes explain less than half of these, and the others have no known cause. For this sample there are some 200,000 clones; more than 85% appear just once. Roughly 3.5% of the sample goes to the ten largest clones. The sequencing here drew on peripheral blood, taken 28 days after the second AZD1222 dose. These TCRs come from an adult who received the AZD1222 COVID-19 vaccine.

This clone was recorded a few times. The chain has TRBV6-6 and TRBJ1-2; D might be TRBD1 (5 bases). The CDR3 spans 13 residues. Germline lookup yields CDR1 MNHNY and CDR2 SVGAGI (reference sequence). Between the trimmed V and J ends, which lost 6 bases and 5 bases, there was a span of 13 bases. The DNA for the CDR3 is TGTGCCAGCAGACGAGGGACCGAGTATGGCTACACCTTC. Its protein is CASRRGTEYGYTF.

The CDR3 is CASSPLARSVQETQYF. CDR3 bases: TGTGCCAGCTCACCATTGGCTAGATCCGTGCAAGAGACCCAGTACTTC. V usage is TRBV18 and J usage is TRBJ2-5; unclear D gene. The V end was cut by 2 bases, the J end by 2 bases, with 15 bases between. CDR1 is KGHSH and CDR2 is LQKENI in the germline V gene. The CDR3 runs to 16 residues.

This clone was found once. The J gene is TRBJ1-1, the V gene TRBV5-1; maybe TRBD1 (6 bases). This CDR3 is 13 amino acids long. CDR1 is SGHRS and CDR2 is YFSETQ in the germline V gene. Trimming took 4 bases from V and 11 from J, leaving 18 bases between them. CDR3 protein: CASSPSQGLYAFF. CDR3 sequence (DNA): TGCGCCAGCAGCCCATCACAGGGTCTGTACGCTTTCTTT.

A note on this clone: Other DNA sequences in this specimen translate into the identical CDR3. The chain carries TRBV19 and TRBJ1-2; D perhaps matches TRBD1 (5 bases). The CDR3 totals 13 residues. Trimming stripped 3 bases from V and 4 bases from J, with 9 bases between. Per germline, CDR1 LNHDA and CDR2 SQIVND (reference sequence). DNA for the CDR3: TGTGCCAGTAGTATCCGGGACGGCTATGGCTACACCTTC. The encoded protein is CASSIRDGYGYTF.

This sequence joins TRBV24-1 and TRBJ2-1; D call uncertain. The CDR3 has 14 amino acids. Germline lookup yields CDR1 KGHDR and CDR2 SFDVKD. V lost 4 bases and J lost 13, with 19 bases in between. CDR3 DNA: TGTGCCACCAGTGAATCTGTACCGCGCGGAAGCCAGTTCTTC. Protein product: CATSESVPRGSQFF.

This chain links TRBV11-3 with TRBJ2-7, with TRBD2 matching 7 bases. This CDR3 has 16 amino acids. The ends lost 5 bases at V and 3 bases at J; junction bases unmatched: 13. Germline CDR1 reads SGHNT; CDR2 reads YENEEA. The CDR3 region is CASSRFGEGNNYEQYF. The CDR3, as DNA: TGTGCCAGCAGCCGCTTTGGGGAGGGGAATAACTACGAGCAGTACTTC.

Turning to this clone: Other DNA variants within this sample encode the same CDR3. The chain uses TRBV30 and TRBJ1-5, with TRBD1 matching 11 bases. The CDR3 covers 13 residues. The ends lost 5 bases at V and 4 bases at J; junction bases unmatched: 1. Germline loops: CDR1 GTSNPN, CDR2 SVGIG (reference sequence). CDR3 region: CAWGTGGNQPQHF. The CDR3 DNA follows: TGTGCCTGGGGGACAGGGGGGAATCAGCCCCAGCATTTT.

V gene TRBV28 combines with J gene TRBJ2-7; possibly TRBD2 for D (7 bases). Germline loops: CDR1 MDHEN, CDR2 SYDVKM. CDR3 length equals 16 residues. Trimming removed 7 bases at V and 6 bases at J, with 25 bases between. The CDR3 spells CASIRPPGRGSAEQYF. The CDR3 DNA follows: TGTGCCAGCATCCGACCCCCAGGGAGGGGGTCCGCCGAGCAGTACTTC. Using reference TRBV28 and TRBJ2-7 for the parts outside the CDR3, the full variable domain is DVKVTQSSRYLVKRTGEKVFLECVQDMDHENMFWYRQDPGLGLRLIYFSYDVKMKEKGDIPEGYSVSREKKERFSLILESASTNQTSMYLCASIRPPGRGSAEQYFGPGTRLTVT.

This chain joins TRBV2 and TRBJ2-1; 10 bases line up with TRBD2. CDR1 SNHLY and CDR2 FYNNEI come from the germline V gene. The trim removed 4 bases at V and 8 bases at J, leaving 5 bases unmatched. The length of the CDR3 is 14 residues. The CDR3 nucleotides read TGTGCCAGCAGTGTGGGGACTAGCGCAGATGAGCAGTTCTTC. Translated, it gives CASSVGTSADEQFF.